The clone carrying this T cell receptor (beta chain) was seen only a few times. Exclusion followed for patients with uncontrolled infection, other autoimmune disease, pregnancy or lactation. Fresh peripheral blood, about 9.6 ml, yielded the PBMCs. This entry belongs to a study of T cells in Graves' hyperthyroidism and ophthalmopathy. RNA transcripts yielded amplified TCR beta CDR3 regions. During a first-round RT-PCR of the TCR CDR3, the HTBI primer set was used. TCRdb processed the multiplex PCR reads anew with MiXCR; each CDR3 protein has one entry. The top ten hold around 13% of the sample, which has hundreds of thousands of distinct CDR3 sequences, 14% to 15% seen once. Germline lookup yields CDR1 DFQATT and CDR2 SNEGSKA (reference sequence). The trim removed 3 bases at V and 2 bases at J, leaving 6 bases unmatched. This CDR3 has 15 amino acids.

Sequencing used blood. The chain recombines TRBV20-1 with TRBJ2-3; TRBD2 agrees at 9 bases. This TCR was sampled from a young man with Graves' ophthalmopathy. This chain's CDR3 is CSASPLAGLTDTQYF. CDR3 DNA: TGCAGTGCTAGTCCTCTAGCGGGGCTCACAGATACGCAGTATTTT.